This T cell receptor beta chain stems from a study of radiotherapy plus CTLA-4 blockade in lung cancer. Study-level findings and limits: Expansion in blood of tumor-derived TCR clones was seen after radiotherapy plus ipilimumab.

TCRdb's copy holds only in-frame clones and misses some; the assay was immunoSEQ multiplex PCR. The profile covers 60,000 to 70,000 clones, with 79% appearing a single time and roughly 9.7% taken by the ten largest. With regard to this clone: Its antigen is unknown.

The TCR sequence derives from a human donor with non-small cell lung cancer who had a complete response to radiotherapy plus ipilimumab. The material was peripheral blood, obtained from a patient treated with radiotherapy plus ipilimumab.

CDR3 residues: CASSYATRGYGYTF. The CDR3 DNA is TGTGCCAGCAGTTACGCAACAAGGGGCTATGGCTACACCTTC. J is TRBJ1-2 and V is TRBV6-5; a possible D gene is TRBD1 (5 bases). V lost 2 bases to trimming and J lost 4 bases, with 11 bases between them. From germline, CDR1 is MNHEY and CDR2 SVGAGI. The CDR3 totals 14 residues.